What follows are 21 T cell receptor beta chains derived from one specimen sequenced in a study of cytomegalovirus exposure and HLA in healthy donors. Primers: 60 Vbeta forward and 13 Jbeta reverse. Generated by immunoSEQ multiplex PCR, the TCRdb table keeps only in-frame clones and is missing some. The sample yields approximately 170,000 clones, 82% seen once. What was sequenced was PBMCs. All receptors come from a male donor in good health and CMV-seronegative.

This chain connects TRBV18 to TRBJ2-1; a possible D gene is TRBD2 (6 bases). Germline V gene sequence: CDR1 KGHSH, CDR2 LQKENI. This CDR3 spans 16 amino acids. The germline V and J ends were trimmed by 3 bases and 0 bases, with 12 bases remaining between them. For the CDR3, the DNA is TGTGCCAGCTCACCGACCGGGGGAAACTCCTACAATGAGCAGTTCTTC. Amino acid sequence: CASSPTGGNSYNEQFF.

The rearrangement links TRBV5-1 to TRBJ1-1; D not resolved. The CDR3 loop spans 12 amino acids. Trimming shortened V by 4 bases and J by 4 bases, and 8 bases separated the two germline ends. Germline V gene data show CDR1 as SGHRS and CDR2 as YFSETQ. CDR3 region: CASSVRGTEAFF. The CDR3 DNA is TGCGCCAGCAGCGTCCGGGGCACTGAAGCTTTCTTT.

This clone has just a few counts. The chain's CDR3 is CASSPKSPTYYEQYF. DNA for the CDR3: TGTGCCAGTAGTCCTAAGTCTCCCACTTATTACGAGCAGTACTTC. The chain combines TRBV19 with TRBJ2-7; D remains unclear. V lost 5 bases, J lost 4 bases, and 18 bases lay in between. CDR3 size: 15 residues. The germline V gene has CDR1 LNHDA and CDR2 SQIVND (reference sequence).

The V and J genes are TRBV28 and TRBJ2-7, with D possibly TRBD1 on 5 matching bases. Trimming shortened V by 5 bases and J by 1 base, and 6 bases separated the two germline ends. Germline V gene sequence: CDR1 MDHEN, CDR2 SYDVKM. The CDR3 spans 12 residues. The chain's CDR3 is CASSQGSYEQYF. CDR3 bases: TGTGCCAGCAGTCAGGGTTCCTACGAGCAGTACTTC. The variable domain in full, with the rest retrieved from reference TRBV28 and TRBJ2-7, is DVKVTQSSRYLVKRTGEKVFLECVQDMDHENMFWYRQDPGLGLRLIYFSYDVKMKEKGDIPEGYSVSREKKERFSLILESASTNQTSMYLCASSQGSYEQYFGPGTRLTVT.

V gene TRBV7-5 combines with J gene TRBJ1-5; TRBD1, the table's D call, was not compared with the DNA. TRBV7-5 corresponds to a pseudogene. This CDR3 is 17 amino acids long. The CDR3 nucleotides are TGTGCCAGAAGCCCCGCAGACCAGACAGGGGGGATTCAGCCCCAGCATTTT. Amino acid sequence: CARSPADQTGGIQPQHF.

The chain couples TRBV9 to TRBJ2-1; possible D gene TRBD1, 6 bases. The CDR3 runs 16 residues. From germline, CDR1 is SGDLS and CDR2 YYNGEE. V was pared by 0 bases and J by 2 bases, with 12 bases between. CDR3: CASSVEARGTYNEQFF. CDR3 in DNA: TGTGCCAGCAGCGTAGAGGCCAGGGGCACCTACAATGAGCAGTTCTTC.

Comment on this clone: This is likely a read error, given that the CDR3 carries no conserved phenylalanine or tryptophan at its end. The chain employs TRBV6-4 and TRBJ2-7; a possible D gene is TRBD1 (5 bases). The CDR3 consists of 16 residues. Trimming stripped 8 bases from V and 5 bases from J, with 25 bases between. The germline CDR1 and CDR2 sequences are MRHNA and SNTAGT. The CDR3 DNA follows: TGTGCCAGCTCTCATATCGGTGGGGCAGGGTTGGACGAGCAGTACCTC. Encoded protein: CASSHIGGAGLDEQYL.

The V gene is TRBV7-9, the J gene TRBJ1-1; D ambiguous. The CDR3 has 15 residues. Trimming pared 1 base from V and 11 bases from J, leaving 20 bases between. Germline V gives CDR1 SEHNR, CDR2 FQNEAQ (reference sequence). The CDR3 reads CASSLDFLVARRAFF. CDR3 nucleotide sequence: TGTGCCAGCAGCTTAGATTTTTTAGTCGCCCGGCGGGCTTTCTTT.

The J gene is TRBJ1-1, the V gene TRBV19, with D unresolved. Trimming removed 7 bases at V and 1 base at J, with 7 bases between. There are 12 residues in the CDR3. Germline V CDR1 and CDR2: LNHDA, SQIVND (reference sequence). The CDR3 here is CASNRQNTEAFF. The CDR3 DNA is TGTGCCAGTAACCGACAGAACACTGAAGCTTTCTTT. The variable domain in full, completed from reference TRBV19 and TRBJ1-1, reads DGGITQSPKYLFRKEGQNVTLSCEQNLNHDAMYWYRQDPGQGLRLIYYSQIVNDFQKGDIAEGYSVSREKKESFPLTVTSAQKNPTAFYLCASNRQNTEAFFGQGTRLTVV.

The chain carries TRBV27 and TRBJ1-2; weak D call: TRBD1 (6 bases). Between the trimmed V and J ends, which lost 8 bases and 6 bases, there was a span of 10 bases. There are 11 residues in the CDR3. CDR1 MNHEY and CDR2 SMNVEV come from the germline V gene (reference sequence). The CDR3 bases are TGTGCCAGCGGCACAGGGCATGGCTACACCTTC. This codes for CASGTGHGYTF.

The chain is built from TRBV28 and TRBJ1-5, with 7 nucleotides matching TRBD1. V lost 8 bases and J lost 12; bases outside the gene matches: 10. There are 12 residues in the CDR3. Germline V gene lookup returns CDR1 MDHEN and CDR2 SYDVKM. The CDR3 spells CASARTGWIQHF. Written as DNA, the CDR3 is TGTGCCAGCGCCCGGACAGGTTGGATCCAGCATTTT.

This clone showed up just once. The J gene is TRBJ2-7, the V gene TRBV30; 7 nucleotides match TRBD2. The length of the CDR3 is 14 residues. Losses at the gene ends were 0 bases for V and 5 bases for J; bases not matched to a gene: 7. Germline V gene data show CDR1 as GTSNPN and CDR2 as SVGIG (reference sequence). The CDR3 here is CAWSVTAGSNEQYF. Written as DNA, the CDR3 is TGTGCCTGGAGTGTAACAGCGGGATCCAACGAGCAGTACTTC. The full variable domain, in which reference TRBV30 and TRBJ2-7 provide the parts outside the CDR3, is SQTIHQWPATLVQPVGSPLSLECTVEGTSNPNLYWYRQAAGRGLQLLFYSVGIGQISSEVPQNLSASRPQDRQFILSSKKLLLSDSGFYLCAWSVTAGSNEQYFGPGTRLTVT.

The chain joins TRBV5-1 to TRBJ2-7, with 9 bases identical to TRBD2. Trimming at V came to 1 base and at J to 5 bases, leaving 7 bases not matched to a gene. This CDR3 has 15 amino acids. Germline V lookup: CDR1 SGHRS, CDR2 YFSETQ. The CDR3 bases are TGCGCCAGCAGCTTGAATAGCGGGAGTTTCAACGAGCAGTACTTC. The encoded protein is CASSLNSGSFNEQYF.

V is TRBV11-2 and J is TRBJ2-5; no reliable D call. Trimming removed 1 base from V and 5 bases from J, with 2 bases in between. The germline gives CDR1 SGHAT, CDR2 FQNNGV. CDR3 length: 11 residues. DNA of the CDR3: TGTGCCAGCAGCTTAGCGGAGACCCAGTACTTC. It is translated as CASSLAETQYF.

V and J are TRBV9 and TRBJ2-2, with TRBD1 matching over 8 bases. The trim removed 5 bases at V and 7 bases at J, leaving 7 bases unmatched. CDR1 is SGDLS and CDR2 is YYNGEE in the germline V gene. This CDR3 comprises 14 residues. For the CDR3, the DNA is TGTGCCAGCAGATCACAGGGGGAGGTCGGGGAGCTGTTTTTT. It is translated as CASRSQGEVGELFF.

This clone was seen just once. The CDR3 DNA sequence: TGTGCCAGCAGCTTCGTTATGGGCCTGAACACTGAAGCTTTCTTT. Protein: CASSFVMGLNTEAFF. The chain links TRBV7-3 to TRBJ1-1; D is unclear. The CDR3 consists of 15 residues. CDR1 is SGHTA, CDR2 FQGTGA, per germline. Trimming left V 3 bases short and J 0 bases short, with 11 bases between.

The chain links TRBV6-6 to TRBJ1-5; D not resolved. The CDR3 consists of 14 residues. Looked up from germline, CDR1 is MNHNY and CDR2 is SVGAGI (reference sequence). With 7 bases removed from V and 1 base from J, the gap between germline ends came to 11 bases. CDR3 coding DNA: TGTGCCAGCACGTACAGTGGAAGCAATCAGCCCCAGCATTTT. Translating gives CASTYSGSNQPQHF.

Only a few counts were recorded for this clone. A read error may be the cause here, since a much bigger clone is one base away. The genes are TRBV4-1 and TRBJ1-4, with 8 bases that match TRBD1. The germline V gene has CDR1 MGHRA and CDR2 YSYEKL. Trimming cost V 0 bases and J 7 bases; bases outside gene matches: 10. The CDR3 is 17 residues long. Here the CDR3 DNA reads TGCGCCAGCAGCCAAGATCCCCCTGGACAGGGAGGTGAAAAACTGTTTTTT. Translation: CASSQDPPGQGGEKLFF.

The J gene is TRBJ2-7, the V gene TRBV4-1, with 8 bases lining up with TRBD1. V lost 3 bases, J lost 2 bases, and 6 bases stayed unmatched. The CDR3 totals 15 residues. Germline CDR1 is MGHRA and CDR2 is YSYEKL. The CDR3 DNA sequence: TGCGCCAGCAGCCACGGACAGGGTACTGCCTACGAGCAGTACTTC. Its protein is CASSHGQGTAYEQYF.

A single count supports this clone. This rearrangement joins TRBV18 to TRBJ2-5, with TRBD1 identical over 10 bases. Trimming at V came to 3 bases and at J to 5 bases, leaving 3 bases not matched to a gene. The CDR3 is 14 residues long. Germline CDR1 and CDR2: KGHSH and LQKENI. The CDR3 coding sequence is TGTGCCAGCTCACCTGGGGACAGGGGTGAGACCCAGTACTTC. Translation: CASSPGDRGETQYF.

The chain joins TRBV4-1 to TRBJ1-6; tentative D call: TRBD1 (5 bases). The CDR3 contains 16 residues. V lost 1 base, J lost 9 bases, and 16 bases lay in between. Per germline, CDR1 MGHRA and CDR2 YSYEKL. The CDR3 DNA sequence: TGCGCCAGCAGCCAAGGCTGGGGGGTCACCAGTTCACCCCTCCACTTT. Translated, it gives CASSQGWGVTSSPLHF.